The 32 T cell receptor beta chains listed next were all sequenced from one sample in a study of Graves' ophthalmopathy and Graves' hyperthyroidism. RNA transcripts served as template for amplifying TCR beta CDR3 sequences. The workflow started with a first-round RT-PCR run with HTBI primers and then moved on to a second-round multiplex PCR. TCRdb processed the multiplex PCR reads anew with MiXCR; each CDR3 protein has one entry. The sample shows approximately 700,000 distinct CDR3 sequences, 40% of them seen only once. What was sequenced was peripheral blood. These receptors were taken from an adult man with Graves' ophthalmopathy.

A few counts support this clonotype. This chain links TRBV28 with TRBJ2-7; D might be TRBD1 (6 bases). Trimming stripped 3 bases from V and 0 bases from J, with 9 bases between. Germline loops: CDR1 MDHEN, CDR2 SYDVKM. CDR3 length: 14 amino acids. CDR3 sequence: CASSFWDTSYEQYF. The DNA for the CDR3 is TGTGCCAGCAGTTTTTGGGACACCTCCTACGAGCAGTACTTC. Drawing the rest from reference TRBV28 and TRBJ2-7, the complete variable domain is DVKVTQSSRYLVKRTGEKVFLECVQDMDHENMFWYRQDPGLGLRLIYFSYDVKMKEKGDIPEGYSVSREKKERFSLILESASTNQTSMYLCASSFWDTSYEQYFGPGTRLTVT.

This clonotype was recorded only once. The junction differs from germline at one of its ends, possibly a read error. The rearrangement links TRBV2 to TRBJ2-5; TRBD1 matches at 9 bases. The CDR3 is 15 amino acids. The germline V gene has CDR1 SNHLY and CDR2 FYNNEI. CDR3 sequence reads: CARSRDRADGETQYF. In DNA form, the CDR3 reads TGTGCCCGCAGTCGGGACAGGGCCGACGGGGAGACCCAGTACTTC.

This clonotype occurred a few times. The V and J genes are TRBV29-1 and TRBJ2-3; TRBD1 is a possible D gene (5 bases). The CDR3 has 15 amino acids. V was cut by 0 bases and J by 0 bases, with 10 bases left in between. Germline CDR1 reads SQVTM; CDR2 reads ANQGSEA. The CDR3 region is CSVEDAGASTDTQYF. The CDR3 DNA reads as TGCAGCGTTGAAGATGCTGGGGCTAGCACAGATACGCAGTATTTT.

The rearrangement joins TRBV20-1 to TRBJ2-6; D remains ambiguous. The CDR3 spans 16 residues. The V end was cut by 3 bases, the J end by 0 bases, with 12 bases between. Germline loops: CDR1 DFQATT, CDR2 SNEGSKA (reference sequence). This CDR3 reads CSASVRTSSGANVLTF. The CDR3 nucleotides read TGCAGTGCTAGTGTCAGGACGAGCTCTGGGGCCAACGTCCTGACTTTC.

Many counts were recorded for this clonotype. The chain has TRBV20-1 and TRBJ2-7; TRBD2 matches at 13 bases. This CDR3 spans 15 amino acids. Germline V gives CDR1 DFQATT, CDR2 SNEGSKA (reference sequence). The V segment lost 6 bases and the J segment 4 bases; nucleotides outside the gene matches: 9. The DNA for the CDR3 is TGCAGTGCAACGCCGGGACTAGCGGGAAGGTACGAGCAGTACTTC. It specifies CSATPGLAGRYEQYF.

The V call is TRBV7-9, the J call TRBJ2-2; 15 bases are a match to TRBD2. After removal of 5 bases from V and 7 bases from J, the junction contained 2 bases not matched to a gene. The CDR3 runs 15 residues. Germline loops: CDR1 SEHNR, CDR2 FQNEAQ (reference sequence). CDR3 DNA sequence: TGTGCCAGCAGCGGGACTAGCGGGGGGTTCGGGGAGCTGTTTTTT. It codes for CASSGTSGGFGELFF.

Ten or more counts support this clonotype. The chain links TRBV20-1 to TRBJ1-6; D might be TRBD1 (5 bases). The germline V gene has CDR1 DFQATT and CDR2 SNEGSKA (reference sequence). Deletions cut 1 base from V and 8 bases from J, with 9 bases between. The CDR3 length is 13 residues. Written as DNA, the CDR3 is TGCAGTGCTAGAGGGGGAGGGGATTCACCCCTCCACTTT. Translated: CSARGGGDSPLHF.

This clonotype has a handful of counts. The chain recombines TRBV7-6 with TRBJ1-2, with D possibly being TRBD1 (5 bases). CDR3 length: 13 amino acids. Trimming stripped 4 bases from V and 6 bases from J, with 12 bases between. The germline gives CDR1 SGHVS, CDR2 FNYEAQ. The CDR3 DNA reads as TGTGCCAGCAGCTCCCCGGGGGGGAATGGCTACACCTTC. This gives the protein CASSSPGGNGYTF.

This chain connects TRBV7-9 to TRBJ2-5; 8 bases fit TRBD1. Germline V CDR1 and CDR2: SEHNR, FQNEAQ (reference sequence). The V segment lost 2 bases and the J segment 1 base; nucleotides outside the gene matches: 6. The CDR3 has 16 amino acids. CDR3 sequence (DNA): TGTGCCAGCAGCTTATCTTACAGGGGGACCCAAGAGACCCAGTACTTC. Its protein is CASSLSYRGTQETQYF.

Details on this clonotype: This may be a read error: a much more frequent sequence differs by one nucleotide. The genes are TRBV19 and TRBJ1-1; D call uncertain. Trimming shortened V by 2 bases and J by 1 base, and 5 bases separated the two germline ends. The CDR3 loop spans 13 amino acids. The V gene's germline CDR1 is LNHDA and CDR2 SQIVND (reference sequence). CDR3 protein: CASSIKPNTEAFF. CDR3 nucleotide sequence: TGTGCCAGTAGTATAAAGCCGAACACTGAAGCTTTCTTT.

This clonotype was seen more than once but under ten times. This rearrangement joins TRBV5-4 to TRBJ1-1; D unresolved. The germline V gene encodes CDR1 SGHNT and CDR2 YYREEE (reference sequence). CDR3 length equals 16 residues. V lost 1 base and J 3 bases, leaving 16 bases between the germline ends. CDR3 region: CASSLRGLPGDTEAFF. CDR3 bases: TGTGCCAGCAGCTTGCGGGGATTACCGGGCGACACTGAAGCTTTCTTT.

This sequence joins TRBV20-1 and TRBJ1-1, with D maybe TRBD1 (6 bases). Between the trimmed V and J ends, which lost 6 bases and 5 bases, there was a span of 19 bases. The germline gives CDR1 DFQATT, CDR2 SNEGSKA (reference sequence). CDR3 length: 14 residues. DNA for the CDR3: TGCAGTGCCCAAAGAGGACGGGGGCGGACTGAAGCTTTCTTT. Translation gives CSAQRGRGRTEAFF.

Comment on this clonotype: The germline gene is not matched at one end of the junction; a read error may be the cause. The CDR3 DNA is TGCAGCGTTGAACCACCGGACAGTAATGAAGAACTGCTTTTT. It encodes CSVEPPDSNEELLF. The chain combines TRBV29-1 with TRBJ1-4; tentatively, D is TRBD1 (6 bases). CDR3 length: 14 amino acids. Germline loops: CDR1 SQVTM, CDR2 ANQGSEA.

This clonotype was observed a few times. V gene TRBV19 combines with J gene TRBJ1-4; D unresolved. CDR1 is LNHDA, CDR2 SQIVND, per germline (reference sequence). The CDR3 consists of 13 residues. Trimming removed 3 bases at V and 3 bases at J, with 5 bases between. In DNA, the CDR3 is TGTGCCAGTAGTATCGGGCCTAATGAAAAACTGTTTTTT. It encodes CASSIGPNEKLFF.

The chain joins TRBV25-1 to TRBJ2-6; 8 nucleotides match TRBD1. V lost 8 bases, J lost 2 bases, and 20 bases stayed unmatched. CDR3 size: 20 residues. Germline V CDR1 and CDR2: MGHDK, SYGVNS. The CDR3 DNA reads as TGTGCCAGCTCACCGCCTCTCTCGGGACAGGTAACCACTGGGGCCAACGTCCTGACTTTC. Protein: CASSPPLSGQVTTGANVLTF.

This clonotype was found a few times. The chain is built from TRBV12-3 or TRBV12-4 and TRBJ2-7; TRBD2 might be the D (6 bases). The CDR3 is 14 residues long. V lost 3 bases and J lost 0, with 9 bases in between. CDR3 protein: CASSLLAPSYEQYF. The CDR3 nucleotides read TGTGCCAGCAGTTTGCTAGCGCCCTCCTACGAGCAGTACTTC.

The chain combines TRBV7-2 with TRBJ1-6; D gene ambiguous. This CDR3 region has 17 residues. V was shortened by 5 bases and J by 0 bases, with 14 bases between the two germline ends. Germline CDR1 is SGHTA and CDR2 is FQGNSA. In DNA form, the CDR3 reads TGTGCCAGCAGCCCGGGCCTTCACAGCTCCTATAATTCACCCCTCCACTTT. It encodes CASSPGLHSSYNSPLHF.

On this clonotype: A single base separates this from a much larger clone, so it may be a read error. This rearrangement joins TRBV10-3 to TRBJ1-2; D ambiguous. The CDR3 has 14 amino acids. With 4 bases removed from V and 8 bases from J, the gap between germline ends came to 17 bases. From germline, CDR1 is ENHRY and CDR2 SYGVKD. CDR3 residues: CAISGMLRTGGYTF. CDR3 in DNA: TGTGCCATCAGTGGGATGTTAAGGACGGGAGGCTACACCTTC.

This clonotype appeared once. This sequence joins TRBV10-2 and TRBJ1-6, with TRBD1 as a possible D gene (6 bases). CDR3 length: 24 residues. V shed 4 bases and J shed 2 bases, with 36 bases lying between them. Germline V lookup: CDR1 WSHSY, CDR2 SAAADI. In nucleotides, the CDR3 is TGCGCCAGCAGTGTATCGACCGGGACACCGACCGATGGAATCTCCCTAGCCTATAATTCACCCCTCCACTTT. Encoded protein: CASSVSTGTPTDGISLAYNSPLHF.

This chain joins TRBV29-1 and TRBJ2-5, with TRBD1 matching 7 bases. The CDR3 runs 12 residues. After removal of 4 bases from V and 6 bases from J, the junction contained 5 bases not matched to a gene. Looked up from germline, CDR1 is SQVTM and CDR2 is ANQGSEA. The CDR3 protein is CSVAQGVKTQYF. DNA of the CDR3: TGCAGCGTTGCTCAGGGGGTGAAGACCCAGTACTTC.

The rearrangement links TRBV11-2 to TRBJ2-7, with 9 bases identical to TRBD1. This CDR3 comprises 15 residues. Germline V CDR1 and CDR2: SGHAT, FQNNGV. J gave up 6 bases and V 5 bases, and 11 bases lay outside the gene matches. CDR3 sequence (DNA): TGTGCCAGCAGCCAGACAGGGGGTGGTTTGCGCGAGCAGTACTTC. Its protein is CASSQTGGGLREQYF.

This clonotype showed up many times. CDR3 bases: TGTGCCACCAGTCCCCCGGGACAGGGCAATCAGCCCCAGCATTTT. This translates into CATSPPGQGNQPQHF. This sequence joins TRBV24-1 and TRBJ1-5; 8 positions match TRBD1. Germline trimming cut 6 bases from V and 2 bases from J; bases unmatched to any gene: 5. Germline CDR1 is KGHDR and CDR2 is SFDVKD. The CDR3 covers 15 residues.

The chain combines TRBV20-1 with TRBJ2-7; TRBD2 matches 10 bases. The DNA end is a closer match to TRBJ2-5, so the J assignment may be wrong. The CDR3 has 15 residues. The germline CDR1 and CDR2 sequences are DFQATT and SNEGSKA (reference sequence). CDR3 in DNA: TGCAGTGCTAGCCCCCGGACTAGCGGACAAGAGACCCAGTACTTC. This translates into CSASPRTSGQETQYF.

A note on this clonotype: Its ends do not fully match the called genes, so a read error is possible. The chain employs TRBV5-5 and TRBJ2-7; 10 bases map to TRBD2. This CDR3 is 14 amino acids long. The germline gives CDR1 SGHKS, CDR2 YYEKEE (reference sequence). The CDR3 reads CASSHLAGGFEQYF. The CDR3 DNA reads TGCGCCAGCAGCCATTTAGCGGGAGGTTTCGAGCAGTACTTC. Based on the CDR3 plus reference TRBV5-5 and TRBJ2-7, the full variable domain is DAGVTQSPTHLIKTRGQQVTLRCSPISGHKSVSWYQQVLGQGPQFIFQYYEKEERGRGNFPDRFSARQFPNYSSELNVNALLLGDSALYLCASSHLAGGFEQYFGPGTRLTVT.

The V call is TRBV25-1, the J call TRBJ1-4; D gene ambiguous. There are 13 residues in the CDR3. The germline V gene encodes CDR1 MGHDK and CDR2 SYGVNS. V dropped 6 bases and J dropped 6 bases, with 11 bases sitting between them. The CDR3 bases are TGTGCCAGCAGCCCCAAGGCAGATGAAAAACTGTTTTTT. Translated: CASSPKADEKLFF. The complete variable domain, with remaining parts taken from reference TRBV25-1 and TRBJ1-4, reads EADIYQTPRYLVIGTGKKITLECSQTMGHDKMYWYQQDPGMELHLIHYSYGVNSTEKGDLSSESTVSRIRTEHFPLTLESARPSHTSQYLCASSPKADEKLFFGSGTQLSVL.

This sequence joins TRBV20-1 and TRBJ1-2; D is undetermined. The V end was cut by 2 bases, the J end by 2 bases, with 9 bases between. This CDR3 region has 13 residues. Germline CDR1 is DFQATT and CDR2 is SNEGSKA (reference sequence). Written as DNA, the CDR3 is TGCAGTGCTAGATTGCCGGGGAACTATGGCTACACCTTC. It codes for CSARLPGNYGYTF.

A few counts support this clonotype. V gene TRBV7-8 combines with J gene TRBJ2-5; tentatively, D is TRBD1 (6 bases). Germline V gene sequence: CDR1 SGHVS, CDR2 FQNEAQ. V was clipped by 3 bases and J by 7 bases, with 9 bases between them. The CDR3 contains 12 residues. CDR3 region: CASSFLGGTQYF. As DNA, the CDR3 is TGTGCCAGCAGCTTCCTAGGGGGGACCCAGTACTTC.

The gene calls are TRBV20-1 and TRBJ1-5; D is unresolved. Germline CDR1 reads DFQATT; CDR2 reads SNEGSKA (reference sequence). CDR3 length: 12 residues. The CDR3 is CSQDYGNQPQHF. The CDR3 coding sequence is TGCAGCCAAGATTATGGGAATCAGCCCCAGCATTTT.

V gene TRBV29-1 combines with J gene TRBJ1-4; TRBD1 agrees at 10 bases. The CDR3 runs 15 residues. Germline V lookup: CDR1 SQVTM, CDR2 ANQGSEA. After removal of 7 bases from V and 6 bases from J, the junction contained 11 bases not matched to a gene. The CDR3 nucleotides are TGCAGCGCCAAAACCCCGGGACAGGGGTATGAAAAACTGTTTTTT. This codes for CSAKTPGQGYEKLFF.

In its sample, this clonotype was seen many times. The chain uses TRBV19 and TRBJ1-5; D gene ambiguous. The V end lost 2 bases, the J end lost 3 bases, and 11 bases lay between the germline ends. Per germline, CDR1 LNHDA and CDR2 SQIVND (reference sequence). The CDR3 covers 15 residues. CDR3 region: CASSIIGRVNQPQHF. CDR3 DNA sequence: TGTGCCAGTAGTATAATAGGACGGGTCAATCAGCCCCAGCATTTT.

This clonotype came up a few times. V usage is TRBV7-9 and J usage is TRBJ2-2, with 10 bases identical to TRBD1. CDR1 and CDR2 (germline): SEHNR, FQNEAQ (reference sequence). The CDR3 sequence is 16 residues long. Trimming removed 5 bases from V and 2 bases from J; junction bases left unmatched: 5. CDR3 protein: CASSPRTGGNTGELFF. CDR3 bases: TGTGCCAGCAGCCCGAGGACAGGGGGTAACACCGGGGAGCTGTTTTTT.

The chain uses TRBV7-9 and TRBJ2-2, with a possible D match to TRBD1 (6 bases). The CDR3 sequence is 15 residues long. Deletions cut 5 bases from V and 0 bases from J, with 10 bases between. Germline V gives CDR1 SEHNR, CDR2 FQNEAQ (reference sequence). CDR3 nucleotide sequence: TGTGCCAGCAGCGAGCGGACAGCGAACACCGGGGAGCTGTTTTTT. Residues: CASSERTANTGELFF. The full variable domain, completed using reference TRBV7-9 and TRBJ2-2, is DTGVSQNPRHKITKRGQNVTFRCDPISEHNRLYWYRQTLGQGPEFLTYFQNEAQLEKSRLLSDRFSAERPKGSFSTLEIQRTEQGDSAMYLCASSERTANTGELFFGEGSRLTVL.